This record concerns one TCR beta chain sequence. The data were taken from a study of shared T cell receptors in the human thymus. The V gene's germline CDR1 is LNHDA and CDR2 SQIVND (reference sequence). This CDR3 is 13 amino acids long. V shed 5 bases and J 10 bases; nucleotides not matched to a gene: 11. TCRdb's table, derived via immunoSEQ multiplex PCR, lists solely in-frame clones and lacks some. The data show about 540,000 clones, 75% to 85% seen once. These same records also appear under a second study, on human thymus T cells. In that study: During corrective heart surgery, resections were taken, and the thymus tissue came from them.

The V call is TRBV19, the J call TRBJ2-7, with 7 bases fitting TRBD2. This TCR came from a boy in the first two years of life with a congenital heart defect. What was sequenced was thymocytes. CDR3 nucleotide sequence: TGTGCCAGTAGTCATGGGAGGGGTAGTTACCAGTACTTC. Protein product: CASSHGRGSYQYF.